This T cell receptor beta chain was found in a study of shared clonotypes between healthy human individuals. Study conclusions and caveats: A handful of donors shared around 5% of their naive CD4 clonotypes.

Clones were sequenced by immunoSEQ multiplex PCR, and TCRdb holds only the in-frame ones, with some missing. The profile shows 2,100,000 or so clones, roughly 95% of them singletons. This clone was found once. As yet, its antigen is unknown. In the same sample, other DNA sequences code for this CDR3. Germline values: CDR1 SGHRS, CDR2 YFSETQ. The CDR3 extends over 15 amino acids. V dropped 4 bases and J dropped 0 bases, with 11 bases sitting between them. The chain links TRBV5-1 to TRBJ1-5; D remains unclear. The sample consisted of naive CD4+ T cells sorted from blood. Noted subset: CD45RA+ positively selected. The receptor was derived from a man aged 18 to 29 in good health. DNA of the CDR3: TGCGCCAGCAGCCTAGACGGATATAGCAATCAGCCCCAGCATTTT. It is translated as CASSLDGYSNQPQHF.